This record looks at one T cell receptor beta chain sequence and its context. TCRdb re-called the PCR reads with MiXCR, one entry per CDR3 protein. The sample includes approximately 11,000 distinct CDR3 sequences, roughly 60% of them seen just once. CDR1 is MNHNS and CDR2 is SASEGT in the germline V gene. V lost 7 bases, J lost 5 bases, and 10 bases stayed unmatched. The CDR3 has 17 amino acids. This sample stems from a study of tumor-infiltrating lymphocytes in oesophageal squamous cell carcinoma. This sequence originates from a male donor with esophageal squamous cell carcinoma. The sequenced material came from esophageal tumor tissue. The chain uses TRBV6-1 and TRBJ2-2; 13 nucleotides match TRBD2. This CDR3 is CASIKLAGGPDTGELFF. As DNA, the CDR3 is TGTGCCAGCATTAAACTAGCGGGAGGGCCGGATACCGGGGAGCTGTTTTTT.